This passage covers 9 T cell receptor beta chains from one sample sequenced in a study of T-cell reconstitution after alpha-beta-depleted transplantation in children. The TCRbeta library incorporated unique molecular identifiers. Using its own MiXCR run on the PCR reads, TCRdb lists one record per CDR3 protein. The sample includes around 490,000 distinct CDR3 sequences, approximately 10% seen only once; the top ten take approximately 14%. The specimen was PBMCs, mostly from graft donor cells, collected 180 days after TCRalphabeta/CD19-depleted stem cell transplant. The receptors here all came from a female patient younger than 10 who had a stem cell transplant for aplastic anemia, so the T cells may come from the graft donor.

This clonotype has a count of ten or more. This chain connects TRBV5-1 to TRBJ1-1; weak D call: TRBD1 (5 bases). This CDR3 has 16 residues. CDR1 and CDR2 from the germline V gene are SGHRS and YFSETQ. V lost 0 bases, J lost 3 bases, and 15 bases lay in between. The chain's CDR3 is CASSLVSMEGYTEAFF. As DNA, the CDR3 is TGCGCCAGCAGCTTGGTCTCTATGGAGGGGTACACTGAAGCTTTCTTT.

This clonotype was detected a few times. The CDR3 nucleotides read TGTGCCAGCAGCGCAGGAGGGACAGGGGCCAACTACTCTGGGGCCAACGTCCTGACTTTC. Residues: CASSAGGTGANYSGANVLTF. The V and J genes are TRBV11-1 and TRBJ2-6; 10 nucleotides align to TRBD1. This CDR3 has 20 amino acids. V was clipped by 5 bases and J by 0 bases; unmatched bases: 13. CDR1 is SGHAT, CDR2 FQDESV, per germline (reference sequence).

This clonotype was observed many times. The chain couples TRBV6-1 to TRBJ1-4; 8 bases match TRBD1. This CDR3 contains 14 residues. Trimming removed 6 bases from V and 5 bases from J; junction bases left unmatched: 5. Germline V gene data show CDR1 as MNHNS and CDR2 as SASEGT. The CDR3 region is CASRTGARNEKLFF. CDR3 DNA sequence: TGTGCCAGCAGGACAGGGGCCAGGAATGAAAAACTGTTTTTT.

This clonotype was observed a handful of times. CDR3 DNA sequence: TGTGCCAGCAGTTATTACCGCCCCAGGTCCCCCATATGGGAGCAGTACTTC. Residues: CASSYYRPRSPIWEQYF. This chain links TRBV6-5 with TRBJ2-7; D is undetermined. Looked up from germline, CDR1 is MNHEY and CDR2 is SVGAGI. V was trimmed by 3 bases and J by 7 bases, leaving 25 bases between them. The CDR3 is made up of 17 amino acids.

This clonotype has just a few counts. This chain uses TRBV11-2 with TRBJ2-2; TRBD1 agrees at 8 bases. The CDR3 length is 16 residues. Germline CDR1 reads SGHAT; CDR2 reads FQNNGV. With 5 bases clipped from V and 1 base from J, the junction kept 6 bases outside the gene matches. For the CDR3, the DNA is TGTGCCAGCAGCCCTACCGGGACAGGGAACACCGGGGAGCTGTTTTTT. It yields the protein CASSPTGTGNTGELFF.

In its sample, this clonotype was seen a few times. This chain links TRBV10-3 with TRBJ2-1; the match to TRBD2 covers 12 bases. Germline CDR1 is ENHRY and CDR2 is SYGVKD. Trimming took 2 bases from V and 8 from J; bases not matched to a gene: 7. The CDR3 runs 16 residues. CDR3 loop: CAISEGGTSGRDEQFF. In DNA, the CDR3 is TGTGCCATCAGTGAGGGAGGGACTAGCGGGCGCGATGAGCAGTTCTTC.

The chain couples TRBV5-1 to TRBJ2-2; D might be TRBD1 or TRBD2, each matching 6 bases. CDR3 length equals 18 residues. The V gene lost 5 bases and the J gene lost 0 bases, with 20 bases spanning the gap. Looked up from germline, CDR1 is SGHRS and CDR2 is YFSETQ. CDR3 residues: CASSKSPRGTTNTGELFF. DNA of the CDR3: TGCGCCAGCAGTAAATCTCCTCGCGGGACAACGAACACCGGGGAGCTGTTTTTT.

The chain employs TRBV19 and TRBJ2-2, with 9 bases that match TRBD2. Germline V gene sequence: CDR1 LNHDA, CDR2 SQIVND (reference sequence). V was pared by 5 bases and J by 0 bases, with 4 bases of the junction left unmatched. This CDR3 comprises 16 residues. As DNA, the CDR3 is TGTGCCAGTAGTGTCCGACTAGCGGCGAACACCGGGGAGCTGTTTTTT. Its protein is CASSVRLAANTGELFF.

J is TRBJ2-2 and V is TRBV5-1; D uncertain. V lost 6 bases to trimming and J lost 2 bases, with 11 bases between them. The CDR3 spans 14 residues. CDR1 is SGHRS and CDR2 is YFSETQ in the germline V gene. CDR3 sequence (DNA): TGCGCCAGCACGGTTGGGATAAACACCGGGGAGCTGTTTTTT. Translated: CASTVGINTGELFF. The full variable domain, completed using reference TRBV5-1 and TRBJ2-2, is KAGVTQTPRYLIKTRGQQVTLSCSPISGHRSVSWYQQTPGQGLQFLFEYFSETQRNKGNFPGRFSGRQFSNSRSEMNVSTLELGDSALYLCASTVGINTGELFFGEGSRLTVL.